This TCR beta chain came from a study of T-cell reconstitution after alpha-beta-depleted transplantation in children. This CDR3 has 15 amino acids. Germline V lookup: CDR1 LGHDT, CDR2 YNNKEL (reference sequence). Trimming removed 3 bases from V and 4 bases from J, with 12 bases in between. Whole-study findings and limits: About two months after transplant, alpha-beta T cells reportedly came from several hundred expanded graft clones. Some patients' high day-60 TCRbeta diversity was attributed to recipient cells surviving conditioning. T-cell counts and diversity at one year post-transplant came mainly from newly produced T cells.

To note about this clonotype: Its antigen remains unknown.

Unique molecular identifiers tagged the TCRbeta library. MiXCR was run by TCRdb on the PCR reads, yielding one entry per CDR3 protein. The sample has about 980,000 distinct CDR3 sequences, roughly 29% seen once; the top ten hold around 30%. The chain recombines TRBV3-1 with TRBJ1-4, with D possibly being TRBD1 (5 bases). The sequence was collected from a boy younger than two who had a stem cell transplant for SCID, so the T cells may come from the graft donor. The source material was PBMCs, mostly from graft donor cells, sampled 360 days after TCRalphabeta/CD19-depleted stem cell transplant. The CDR3 DNA follows: TGTGCCAGCAGCCATACACGGACACGTAATGAAAAACTGTTTTTT. Its protein is CASSHTRTRNEKLFF.